This T cell receptor (beta chain) originates from a study of CD8+CD57+ T cells in acquired aplastic anemia. Genomic DNA, the template, was used for profiling of the TCR beta VDJ and CDR3. TCRdb independently ran MiXCR on the reads; one entry per CDR3 protein. The sample consists of 300,000 or so distinct CDR3 sequences, 50% to 65% of them appearing once. Study-level points and caveats: Some 31 CD8+ CDR3 sequences were shared between patients and controls. No significant patient-versus-control difference appeared in CD8+ Simpson's diversity.

Comment on this clonotype: The target antigen is unknown.

CDR1 and CDR2 from the germline V gene are SGHVS and FQNEAQ. The length of the CDR3 is 13 residues. The V and J ends lost 1 base and 14 bases respectively, with 15 bases between them. In patients chosen for sequencing, flow cytometry had shown CD8+CD57+ cell expansion. The TCR was taken from a human donor with aplastic anemia. Input material: sorted CD4+, CD8+, or CD8+CD57+ T cells (not recorded which) from PBMCs. V gene TRBV7-8 combines with J gene TRBJ2-1, with TRBD2 as a possible D gene (5 bases). CDR3 nucleotides: TGTGCCAGCAGCTTAGGGTCCCCGGGGTATGAGTTCTTC. Its protein product is CASSLGSPGYEFF.